The 7 T cell receptor beta chains below come from one sample, sequenced in a study of STAT5B mutations in CD4+ large granular lymphocyte leukemia. Measured with immunoSEQ multiplex PCR; TCRdb has only the in-frame clones, and not every one. The sample holds about 22,000 clones, over 80% seen once. Sequenced: CD4+ T cells from blood buffy coats. The receptors stem from a human donor in good health.

J is TRBJ2-5 and V is TRBV7-2; no clear D. Germline V gives CDR1 SGHTA, CDR2 FQGNSA. The CDR3 spans 14 residues. The germline V and J ends were trimmed by 1 base and 2 bases, with 8 bases remaining between them. The CDR3 DNA reads as TGTGCCAGCAGCTTAGGACGGGCACAAGAGACCCAGTACTTC. Translation: CASSLGRAQETQYF.

The rearrangement joins TRBV6-1 to TRBJ1-5, with D possibly being TRBD1 (6 bases). Trimming cost V 0 bases and J 2 bases, with 14 bases left between them. This CDR3 is 17 amino acids long. Germline V gene lookup returns CDR1 MNHNS and CDR2 SASEGT. In nucleotides, the CDR3 is TGTGCCAGCAGTGAAGCGGGGGCTGAGGGTGGCAATCAGCCCCAGCATTTT. It specifies CASSEAGAEGGNQPQHF.

The rearrangement uses TRBV28 and TRBJ1-2, with D possibly TRBD1 on 6 matching bases. The CDR3 is 14 residues long. Germline values: CDR1 MDHEN, CDR2 SYDVKM. V gave up 6 bases and J gave up 0 bases, with 11 bases separating them. CDR3 loop: CASRSRGANYGYTF. The CDR3 region has the DNA TGTGCCAGCAGGAGCAGGGGAGCTAACTATGGCTACACCTTC.

This clone was seen a few times. The genes are TRBV7-2 and TRBJ1-1; TRBD1 might be the D (6 bases). The V and J ends lost 2 bases and 6 bases respectively, with 10 bases between them. Germline loops: CDR1 SGHTA, CDR2 FQGNSA. The CDR3 totals 13 residues. DNA for the CDR3: TGTGCCAGCAGCTTATGGGGGGCCGCTGAAGCTTTCTTT. Protein: CASSLWGAAEAFF.

The J gene is TRBJ2-5, the V gene TRBV2; 10 bases are shared with TRBD1. The ends lost 4 bases at V and 5 bases at J; junction bases unmatched: 7. Germline assignment: CDR1 SNHLY and CDR2 FYNNEI. The CDR3 extends over 15 amino acids. The CDR3 region is CASSGPGQGMETQYF. Written as DNA, the CDR3 is TGTGCCAGCAGTGGGCCGGGACAGGGGATGGAGACCCAGTACTTC.

V is TRBV4-3 and J is TRBJ1-4; maybe TRBD1 (5 bases). The CDR3 sequence is 15 residues long. The germline V and J ends were trimmed by 1 base and 5 bases, with 11 bases remaining between them. Germline lookup yields CDR1 LGHNA and CDR2 YSLEER. The CDR3 loop reads CASSQAQGLNEKLFF. DNA of the CDR3: TGCGCCAGCAGCCAAGCGCAGGGCCTGAATGAAAAACTGTTTTTT.

This rearrangement joins TRBV11-3 to TRBJ2-2; 7 bases match TRBD1. CDR1 and CDR2 from the germline V gene are SGHNT and YENEEA. The V segment lost 1 base and the J segment 2 bases; nucleotides outside the gene matches: 1. The CDR3 totals 15 residues. The CDR3 coding sequence is TGTGCCAGCAGCTTAGGACAGGGAAACACCGGGGAGCTGTTTTTT. Amino acid sequence: CASSLGQGNTGELFF.